What follows are 23 T cell receptor beta chains derived from one specimen sequenced in a study of cytomegalovirus exposure and HLA in healthy donors. Assay used: immunoSEQ multiplex PCR; TCRdb lists only in-frame clones, some missing. The data hold roughly 260,000 clones, with 90% observed a single time. Specimen: PBMCs. The source is a woman aged 18-35 years in good health and CMV-seronegative.

The genes are TRBV7-9 and TRBJ1-2; 10 bases map to TRBD1. CDR3 length: 14 residues. The germline V gene encodes CDR1 SEHNR and CDR2 FQNEAQ (reference sequence). Germline trimming cut 5 bases from V and 4 bases from J; bases unmatched to any gene: 4. Here the CDR3 DNA reads TGTGCCAGCAGCCCGACAGGGGGCATCTATGGCTACACCTTC. Amino acids: CASSPTGGIYGYTF.

V usage is TRBV14 and J usage is TRBJ1-3; D gene ambiguous. This CDR3 has 14 residues. The V end was cut by 4 bases, the J end by 0 bases, with 7 bases between. Germline V gives CDR1 SGHDN, CDR2 FVKESK. The DNA of the CDR3 is TGTGCCAGCAGCCCCACTTCCTCTGGAAACACCATATATTTT. As protein: CASSPTSSGNTIYF.

The rearrangement uses TRBV11-2 and TRBJ1-6; D is unresolved. The germline V gene has CDR1 SGHAT and CDR2 FQNNGV. This CDR3 contains 15 residues. The V gene lost 0 bases and the J gene lost 7 bases, with 10 bases spanning the gap. DNA of the CDR3: TGTGCCAGCAGCTTAGATCTCTTTCGGAATTCACCCCTCCACTTT. As protein: CASSLDLFRNSPLHF.

The rearrangement joins TRBV29-1 to TRBJ2-1; 12 bases fit TRBD2. The V gene's germline CDR1 is SQVTM and CDR2 ANQGSEA. CDR3 length: 13 amino acids. The J segment lost 7 bases and the V segment lost 7 bases, leaving 5 bases of the junction unmatched. CDR3 sequence: CSASGGAANEQFF. CDR3 sequence (DNA): TGCAGCGCTAGCGGGGGGGCTGCGAATGAGCAGTTCTTC.

The V call is TRBV28, the J call TRBJ1-1; TRBD1 agrees at 8 bases. CDR3 length equals 14 residues. The trim removed 4 bases at V and 5 bases at J, leaving 6 bases unmatched. CDR1 and CDR2 from the germline V gene are MDHEN and SYDVKM. The CDR3 sequence is CASSYTGGKTEAFF. The DNA of the CDR3 is TGTGCCAGCAGTTATACAGGGGGGAAAACTGAAGCTTTCTTT.

In this sample, this clone turned up once. The V and J genes are TRBV6-5 and TRBJ2-3; 8 nucleotides agree with TRBD2. With V trimmed by 2 bases and J by 2 bases, 6 bases remained unmatched. The CDR3 length is 16 residues. Germline values: CDR1 MNHEY, CDR2 SVGAGI. The CDR3 loop reads CASSYPSGGSTDTQYF. The CDR3 DNA sequence: TGTGCCAGCAGTTACCCCTCGGGAGGGTCCACAGATACGCAGTATTTT.

The V call is TRBV11-3, the J call TRBJ2-3; D is possibly TRBD2 (5 bases). The CDR3 has 13 amino acids. Germline CDR1 SGHNT, CDR2 YENEEA. Trimming removed 3 bases from V and 4 bases from J, with 8 bases in between. CDR3 coding DNA: TGTGCCAGCAGCTTTAGCGTGGCAGATACGCAGTATTTT. Its protein product is CASSFSVADTQYF.

The rearrangement links TRBV23-1 to TRBJ1-2; TRBD1 matches 9 bases. TRBV23-1 counts as an open reading frame of uncertain function. The CDR3 totals 18 residues. V lost 2 bases and J lost 6; bases outside the gene matches: 16. The CDR3 DNA is TGCGCCAGCAGTCAAAGGACGGGACAGGGTTACGATCGGGATGGCTACACCTTC. Translated, it gives CASSQRTGQGYDRDGYTF.

The chain links TRBV28 to TRBJ2-3, with D tentatively TRBD1 (6 bases). The CDR3 consists of 12 residues. The germline V and J ends were trimmed by 7 bases and 2 bases, with 7 bases remaining between them. CDR1 is MDHEN and CDR2 is SYDVKM in the germline V gene. CDR3 amino acids: CASKGDTDTQYF. Here the CDR3 DNA reads TGTGCCAGCAAGGGGGACACAGATACGCAGTATTTT.

The V and J genes are TRBV9 and TRBJ2-3, with D possibly matching TRBD2 (7 bases). Trimming shortened V by 0 bases and J by 1 base, and 9 bases separated the two germline ends. The CDR3 is made up of 15 amino acids. CDR1 SGDLS and CDR2 YYNGEE come from the germline V gene. CDR3 residues: CASSVEGGGTDTQYF. The CDR3 nucleotides read TGTGCCAGCAGCGTAGAGGGGGGGGGCACAGATACGCAGTATTTT. The variable domain in full, with the rest retrieved from reference TRBV9 and TRBJ2-3, is DSGVTQTPKHLITATGQRVTLRCSPRSGDLSVYWYQQSLDQGLQFLIQYYNGEERAKGNILERFSAQQFPDLHSELNLSSLELGDSALYFCASSVEGGGTDTQYFGPGTRLTVL.

The chain recombines TRBV5-1 with TRBJ2-6; D may be TRBD1 (6 bases). The CDR3 is made up of 18 amino acids. CDR1 is SGHRS, CDR2 YFSETQ, per germline. Trimming left V 6 bases short and J 0 bases short, with 19 bases between. CDR3 in amino acids: CASTYYRVTDSGANVLTF. Here the CDR3 DNA reads TGCGCCAGCACGTATTACAGGGTAACGGACTCTGGGGCCAACGTCCTGACTTTC.

V and J are TRBV11-2 and TRBJ2-2, with TRBD2 matching over 13 bases. The CDR3 has 18 residues. The V segment lost 5 bases and the J segment 3 bases; nucleotides outside the gene matches: 9. Germline V CDR1 and CDR2: SGHAT, FQNNGV. The DNA for the CDR3 is TGTGCCAGCAGCCTTCCACTAGCGGGGGGGCCTGACACCGGGGAGCTGTTTTTT. Translation: CASSLPLAGGPDTGELFF.

This clone is a singleton in its sample. This chain connects TRBV10-3 to TRBJ2-3; D remains ambiguous. The CDR3 is 13 amino acids. Trimming removed 10 bases from V and 2 bases from J, with 13 bases in between. Germline lookup yields CDR1 ENHRY and CDR2 SYGVKD. The CDR3 DNA sequence: TGTGCCACACGAGAGCCTGCCACAGATACGCAGTATTTT. Encoded protein: CATREPATDTQYF.

V gene TRBV28 combines with J gene TRBJ2-5, with D perhaps matching TRBD2 (6 bases). CDR1 and CDR2 (germline): MDHEN, SYDVKM. This CDR3 spans 14 amino acids. The V end lost 1 base, the J end lost 1 base, and 7 bases lay between the germline ends. This CDR3 reads CASSLSGVQETQYF. CDR3 sequence (DNA): TGTGCCAGCAGTTTATCGGGGGTCCAAGAGACCCAGTACTTC.

The chain is built from TRBV6-5 and TRBJ1-2; TRBD1 aligns across 9 bases. Germline trimming cut 6 bases from V and 5 bases from J; bases unmatched to any gene: 7. Germline loops: CDR1 MNHEY, CDR2 SVGAGI. The CDR3 length is 14 residues. The CDR3 DNA is TGTGCCAGCAGCTGGACAGGGGATACTTATGGCTACACCTTC. It is translated as CASSWTGDTYGYTF.

This sequence joins TRBV6-1 and TRBJ1-1; 8 bases fit TRBD1. Germline CDR1 MNHNS, CDR2 SASEGT. The CDR3 consists of 14 residues. The V and J ends lost 1 base and 11 bases, in that order; junction bases with no gene match: 9. Here the CDR3 reads CASSEVDRGLPAFF. The DNA for the CDR3 is TGTGCCAGCAGTGAAGTCGACAGGGGCTTACCGGCTTTCTTT.

The V call is TRBV15, the J call TRBJ2-7; D perhaps matches TRBD1 (6 bases). The germline V gene has CDR1 LNHNV and CDR2 YYDKDF (reference sequence). Trimming left V 0 bases short and J 1 base short, with 7 bases between. CDR3 length: 14 amino acids. CDR3 sequence: CATSRDGQSYEQYF. The CDR3 DNA reads TGTGCCACCAGCAGAGATGGACAGTCCTACGAGCAGTACTTC.

V usage is TRBV2 and J usage is TRBJ2-3, with no clear D. The CDR3 spans 11 residues. The germline V gene encodes CDR1 SNHLY and CDR2 FYNNEI. With 1 base removed from V and 14 bases from J, the gap between germline ends came to 10 bases. The CDR3 reads CASSEVSMGYF. In DNA, the CDR3 is TGTGCCAGCAGTGAAGTTAGCATGGGGTATTTT. Full variable domain (rest looked up from reference TRBV2 and TRBJ2-3): EPEVTQTPSHQVTQMGQEVILRCVPISNHLYFYWYRQILGQKVEFLVSFYNNEISEKSEIFDDQFSVERPDGSNFTLKIRSTKLEDSAMYFCASSEVSMGYFGPGTRLTVL.

This clone has only one observation. V and J are TRBV5-4 and TRBJ2-3; TRBD2 matches at 8 bases. The V segment lost 1 base and the J segment 4 bases; nucleotides outside the gene matches: 14. The CDR3 is 18 amino acids. Germline V gene lookup returns CDR1 SGHNT and CDR2 YYREEE (reference sequence). The CDR3 DNA reads as TGTGCCAGCAGCTTGCGTAGCGGGGACCACCCTAGGGCAGATACGCAGTATTTT. Amino acid sequence: CASSLRSGDHPRADTQYF.

This clone turned up a few times. The chain combines TRBV7-2 with TRBJ1-1, with D uncertain. Germline lookup yields CDR1 SGHTA and CDR2 FQGNSA. The V gene lost 5 bases and the J gene lost 0 bases, with 4 bases spanning the gap. There are 12 residues in the CDR3. The CDR3 sequence is CASSLLNTEAFF. The CDR3 DNA reads as TGTGCCAGCAGCCTTTTGAACACTGAAGCTTTCTTT.

This clone was seen only once. The J gene is TRBJ2-1, the V gene TRBV15; 8 bases fit TRBD1. CDR3 length: 16 amino acids. Germline trimming cut 3 bases from V and 4 bases from J; bases unmatched to any gene: 8. CDR1 is LNHNV and CDR2 is YYDKDF in the germline V gene (reference sequence). As DNA, the CDR3 is TGTGCCACCAGCAGCCCTCACAGGGGGAAATACAATGAGCAGTTCTTC. As protein: CATSSPHRGKYNEQFF.

The genes are TRBV6-1 and TRBJ1-5; D is uncertain. With 6 bases removed from V and 0 bases from J, the gap between germline ends came to 9 bases. In germline, CDR1 is MNHNS, CDR2 SASEGT. The CDR3 consists of 14 residues. The CDR3 spells CASRPTSSNQPQHF. The CDR3 DNA follows: TGTGCCAGCAGGCCCACATCTAGCAATCAGCCCCAGCATTTT.

V and J are TRBV6-5 and TRBJ2-5; D perhaps matches TRBD1 (6 bases). V was clipped by 0 bases and J by 1 base, with 12 bases between them. The CDR3 extends over 16 amino acids. Germline CDR1 and CDR2: MNHEY and SVGAGI. The CDR3: CASSYSRQVAQETQYF. DNA of the CDR3: TGTGCCAGCAGTTACTCTAGACAGGTCGCCCAAGAGACCCAGTACTTC.